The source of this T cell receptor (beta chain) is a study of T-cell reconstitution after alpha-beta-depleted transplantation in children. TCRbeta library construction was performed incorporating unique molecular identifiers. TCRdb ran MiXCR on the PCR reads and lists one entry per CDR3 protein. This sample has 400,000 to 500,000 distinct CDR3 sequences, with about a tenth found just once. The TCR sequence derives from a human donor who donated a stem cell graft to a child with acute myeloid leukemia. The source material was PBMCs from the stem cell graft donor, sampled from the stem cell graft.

The DNA for the CDR3 is TGCAGCGTTGAAACAGGGAACTATGGCTACACCTTC. It is translated as CSVETGNYGYTF. The chain is built from TRBV29-1 and TRBJ1-2; TRBD1 might be the D (6 bases). The germline V gene encodes CDR1 SQVTM and CDR2 ANQGSEA. There are 12 residues in the CDR3. Trimming removed 2 bases at V and 2 bases at J, with 6 bases between.